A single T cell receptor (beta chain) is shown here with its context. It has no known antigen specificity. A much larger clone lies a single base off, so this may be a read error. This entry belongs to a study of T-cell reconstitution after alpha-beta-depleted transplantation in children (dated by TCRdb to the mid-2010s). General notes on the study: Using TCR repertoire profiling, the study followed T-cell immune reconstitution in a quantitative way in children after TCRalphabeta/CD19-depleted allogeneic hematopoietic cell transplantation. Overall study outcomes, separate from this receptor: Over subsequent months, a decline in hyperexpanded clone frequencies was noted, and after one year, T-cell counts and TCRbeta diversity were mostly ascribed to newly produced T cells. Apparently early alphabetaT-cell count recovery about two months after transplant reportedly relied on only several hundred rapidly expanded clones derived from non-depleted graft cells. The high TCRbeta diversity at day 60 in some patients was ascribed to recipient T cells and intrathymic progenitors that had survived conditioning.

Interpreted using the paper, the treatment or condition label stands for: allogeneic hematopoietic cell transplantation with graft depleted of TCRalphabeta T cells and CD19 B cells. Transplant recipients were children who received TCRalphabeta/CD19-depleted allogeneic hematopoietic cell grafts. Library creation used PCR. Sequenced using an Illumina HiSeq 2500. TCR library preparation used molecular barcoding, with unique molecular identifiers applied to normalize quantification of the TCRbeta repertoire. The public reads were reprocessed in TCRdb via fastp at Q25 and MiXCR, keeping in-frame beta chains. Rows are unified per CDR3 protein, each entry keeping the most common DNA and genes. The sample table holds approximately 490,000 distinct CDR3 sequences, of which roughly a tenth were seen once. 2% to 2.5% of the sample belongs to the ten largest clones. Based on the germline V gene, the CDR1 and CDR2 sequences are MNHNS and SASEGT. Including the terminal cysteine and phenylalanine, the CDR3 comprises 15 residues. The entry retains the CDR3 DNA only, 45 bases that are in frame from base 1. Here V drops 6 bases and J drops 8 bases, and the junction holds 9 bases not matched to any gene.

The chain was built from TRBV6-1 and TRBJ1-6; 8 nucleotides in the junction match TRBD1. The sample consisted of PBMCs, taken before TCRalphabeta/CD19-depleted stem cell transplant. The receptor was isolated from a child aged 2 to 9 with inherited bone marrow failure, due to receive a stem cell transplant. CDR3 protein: CASSEDRVSYSPLHF. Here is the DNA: TGTGCCAGCAGCGAGGACAGGGTGTCTTATTCACCCCTCCACTTT.